This T cell receptor beta chain was captured in a study of regulatory T cells in long-lasting Graves disease. Building of the TCR beta libraries involved iRepertoire HTBI primers and Arm-PCR of CDR3 regions. TCRdb used MiXCR to reprocess the multiplex PCR reads, holding one entry per CDR3 protein. The data hold 350,000 to 450,000 distinct CDR3 sequences, with around 14% observed a single time. The table lists this clonotype with many counts. Time point reported: newly diagnosed GD, antithyroid drugs for less than 3 months. The TCR library was prepared using RNA isolated from PBMCs. An endocrinology unit in Xi'an, China, supplied the patients. These data were also filed under a second study, of T cells in Graves' hyperthyroidism and ophthalmopathy. According to that study: Patients were excluded for uncontrolled infection, other autoimmune disease, pregnancy or lactation. TCR CDR3 regions were first amplified by RT-PCR with HTBI primers.

This TCR came from a woman between 25 and 40 years old with Graves disease. This sample comprised peripheral blood mononuclear cells (PBMCs), obtained at new diagnosis, from a patient treated with antithyroid drugs.

The CDR3 DNA follows: TGTGCCAGCAGTCTAACCCGGGACAGGGTCCACGAGCAGTACTTC. It specifies CASSLTRDRVHEQYF. The chain carries TRBV6-1 and TRBJ2-7, with 9 nucleotides matching TRBD1. V shed 5 bases and J 5 bases; nucleotides not matched to a gene: 10. The CDR3 covers 15 residues. Germline assignment: CDR1 MNHNS and CDR2 SASEGT.